The 32 T cell receptor beta chains listed next were all sequenced from one sample in a study of OX40 agonist ivuxolimab in advanced cancers. Clones were read by immunoSEQ multiplex PCR, and TCRdb kept only the in-frame ones, dropping some. The repertoire holds about 16,000 clones, with around 84% as singletons. Here the sequenced sample was CD4+ or CD8+ T cells sorted from blood, taken in a trial of the OX40 agonist ivuxolimab. These receptor sequences come from an adult with an advanced solid tumor such as melanoma, head and neck, liver or kidney cancer.

The CDR3 region is CASSFDGTGGSADTQYF. The DNA of the CDR3 is TGTGCCAGCAGTTTCGATGGTACAGGGGGTTCGGCAGATACGCAGTATTTT. The rearrangement links TRBV27 to TRBJ2-3, with TRBD1 matching over 8 bases. Germline V lookup: CDR1 MNHEY, CDR2 SMNVEV (reference sequence). This CDR3 contains 17 residues. With 3 bases clipped from V and 4 bases from J, the junction kept 12 bases outside the gene matches.

The V call is TRBV19, the J call TRBJ2-1, with a possible D match to TRBD1 (6 bases). With 11 bases removed from V and 10 bases from J, the gap between germline ends came to 18 bases. This CDR3 comprises 12 residues. CDR1 and CDR2 from the germline V gene are LNHDA and SQIVND (reference sequence). CDR3 amino acids: CAAGDGRREQFF. The CDR3 DNA is TGTGCCGCAGGGGACGGACGGAGGGAGCAGTTCTTC.

This sequence joins TRBV7-8 and TRBJ2-2; 7 nucleotides align to TRBD2. Trimming at V came to 7 bases and at J to 2 bases, leaving 10 bases not matched to a gene. CDR1 and CDR2 (germline): SGHVS, FQNEAQ. The length of the CDR3 is 16 residues. CDR3 region: CASTPRGGVNTGELFF. For the CDR3, the DNA is TGTGCCAGCACCCCTAGGGGAGGGGTAAACACCGGGGAGCTGTTTTTT.

This chain connects TRBV2 to TRBJ2-7; D perhaps matches TRBD2 (5 bases). Germline-derived CDR1 and CDR2 are SNHLY and FYNNEI. The CDR3 runs to 14 residues. V lost 8 bases and J lost 0, with 14 bases in between. The CDR3 DNA follows: TGTGCCAGCCGACGCGGGCTAAGCTCCTACGAGCAGTACTTC. Its translation is CASRRGLSSYEQYF.

The chain links TRBV6-5 to TRBJ1-1; 7 bases map to TRBD1. CDR1 and CDR2 (germline): MNHEY, SVGAGI. J was trimmed by 6 bases and V by 7 bases; bases with no gene match: 8. The CDR3 contains 13 residues. The CDR3 nucleotides are TGTGCCAGCATTGACAGGGTTACGGCTGAAGCTTTCTTT. Translation: CASIDRVTAEAFF.

The chain recombines TRBV5-6 with TRBJ1-6, with D hard to call. The germline CDR1 and CDR2 sequences are SGHDT and YYEEEE. V was trimmed by 0 bases and J by 12 bases, leaving 7 bases between them. The CDR3 is made up of 12 amino acids. CDR3 nucleotides: TGTGCCAGCAGCTTGGGAGTACTACCCCTCCACTTT. Translating it yields CASSLGVLPLHF.

V and J are TRBV10-2 and TRBJ2-1; 8 positions agree with TRBD2. The length of the CDR3 is 15 residues. V lost 2 bases, J lost 8 bases, and 8 bases stayed unmatched. Germline CDR1 and CDR2: WSHSY and SAAADI. The CDR3 is CASSEGPGGPDEQFF. Here the CDR3 DNA reads TGCGCCAGCAGTGAGGGGCCGGGAGGGCCCGATGAGCAGTTCTTC.

The chain joins TRBV5-1 to TRBJ2-3, with TRBD1 identical over 7 bases. This CDR3 has 16 residues. Unmatched junction bases numbered 8, after V lost 4 bases and J lost 0 bases. CDR1 and CDR2 (germline): SGHRS, YFSETQ. The CDR3 nucleotides read TGCGCCAGCAGCCCGGTACAGGGGTCTAGCACAGATACGCAGTATTTT. It encodes CASSPVQGSSTDTQYF.

The chain recombines TRBV5-1 with TRBJ1-1; D remains ambiguous. CDR3 length: 13 amino acids. The V gene lost 0 bases and the J gene lost 4 bases, with 7 bases spanning the gap. Germline V gene lookup returns CDR1 SGHRS and CDR2 YFSETQ. Here the CDR3 reads CASSLDVTTEAFF. The CDR3 region has the DNA TGCGCCAGCAGCTTGGACGTTACCACTGAAGCTTTCTTT.

This clone was seen a single time. DNA of the CDR3: TGTGCCAGCAGCCTGGACAAAGCTAACTATGGCTACACCTTC. Residues: CASSLDKANYGYTF. This sequence joins TRBV2 and TRBJ1-2; D might be TRBD1 (5 bases). The CDR3 has 14 residues. CDR1 is SNHLY and CDR2 is FYNNEI in the germline V gene. Trimming removed 6 bases at V and 0 bases at J, with 11 bases between.

The chain carries TRBV4-2 and TRBJ2-1; TRBD1 or TRBD2 may be the D gene (5 bases each). Germline CDR1 LGHNA, CDR2 YNFKEQ. V dropped 1 base and J dropped 5 bases, with 18 bases sitting between them. This CDR3 spans 17 amino acids. The CDR3 nucleotides read TGTGCCAGCAGCCAAGGGGGGAGCGAGTTACTACACAATGAGCAGTTCTTC. Translated: CASSQGGSELLHNEQFF.

V usage is TRBV4-2 and J usage is TRBJ2-7; tentatively, D is TRBD1 (6 bases). The CDR3 extends over 14 amino acids. Germline V gene lookup returns CDR1 LGHNA and CDR2 YNFKEQ. The germline V and J ends were trimmed by 0 bases and 6 bases, with 12 bases remaining between them. CDR3 sequence (DNA): TGTGCCAGCAGCCAAGAGTACAGGGTTCCCGAGCAGTACTTC. It encodes CASSQEYRVPEQYF.

This rearrangement joins TRBV2 to TRBJ2-3; D might be TRBD1 (5 bases). V lost 3 bases, J lost 2 bases, and 15 bases lay in between. The CDR3 totals 16 residues. The germline V gene has CDR1 SNHLY and CDR2 FYNNEI. CDR3 sequence reads: CASSEHGHLSTDTQYF. DNA of the CDR3: TGTGCCAGCAGTGAGCACGGACACCTTTCCACAGATACGCAGTATTTT.

The chain recombines TRBV19 with TRBJ1-1; 8 nucleotides align to TRBD1. This CDR3 comprises 14 residues. Germline V gene lookup returns CDR1 LNHDA and CDR2 SQIVND (reference sequence). J gave up 1 base and V 6 bases, and 4 bases lay outside the gene matches. The CDR3 reads CASRRQGTNTEAFF. In DNA, the CDR3 is TGTGCCAGTAGGCGACAGGGGACGAACACTGAAGCTTTCTTT.

This clone has a single count. This rearrangement joins TRBV7-2 to TRBJ2-3; 10 nucleotides align to TRBD2. Germline CDR1 is SGHTA and CDR2 is FQGNSA. The CDR3 extends over 16 amino acids. The ends lost 5 bases at V and 1 base at J; junction bases unmatched: 6. The CDR3 reads CASSIIGTSGTDTQYF. The CDR3 coding sequence is TGTGCCAGCAGCATAATCGGGACTAGCGGCACAGATACGCAGTATTTT.

The chain employs TRBV28 and TRBJ2-7, with D tentatively TRBD2 (5 bases). The CDR3 has 12 amino acids. Per the germline V gene, CDR1 is MDHEN and CDR2 is SYDVKM. V lost 7 bases to trimming and J lost 0 bases, with 7 bases between them. CDR3 sequence reads: CASTGSSYEQYF. CDR3 sequence (DNA): TGTGCCAGCACTGGGAGCTCCTACGAGCAGTACTTC.

The chain recombines TRBV19 with TRBJ1-2, with TRBD1 identical over 11 bases. This CDR3 contains 16 residues. The V gene end was trimmed by 6 bases and the J gene end by 4 bases; junction bases not matched to a gene: 10. CDR1 LNHDA and CDR2 SQIVND come from the germline V gene (reference sequence). For the CDR3, the DNA is TGTGCCAGTAGCCCCACCGGGACAGGGGGTTTCTATGGCTACACCTTC. This encodes CASSPTGTGGFYGYTF.

V is TRBV5-1 and J is TRBJ2-5; D tentatively fits TRBD1 or TRBD2 (5 bases each). Germline CDR1 reads SGHRS; CDR2 reads YFSETQ. V dropped 3 bases and J dropped 5 bases, with 5 bases sitting between them. CDR3 length: 11 amino acids. CDR3 bases: TGCGCCAGCAGCTGGGGGGAGACCCAGTACTTC. As protein: CASSWGETQYF.

The CDR3 spells CASSEAADRPYYEQYF. In nucleotides, the CDR3 is TGTGCCAGCAGTGAAGCCGCAGACAGGCCCTACTACGAGCAGTACTTC. This sequence joins TRBV6-1 and TRBJ2-7; a weak D match, TRBD1 (6 bases). This CDR3 comprises 16 residues. Germline lookup yields CDR1 MNHNS and CDR2 SASEGT. V was pared by 0 bases and J by 3 bases, with 15 bases between.

The chain joins TRBV5-8 to TRBJ2-1; no reliable D call. CDR1 and CDR2 from the germline V gene are SGHTS and YDEGEE. V was trimmed by 2 bases and J by 0 bases, leaving 6 bases between them. The CDR3 sequence is 14 residues long. CDR3 sequence reads: CASSFRSSYNEQFF. DNA for the CDR3: TGTGCCAGCAGCTTCAGAAGCTCCTACAATGAGCAGTTCTTC.

This clone was counted between two and nine times. The chain joins TRBV28 to TRBJ2-1, with D tentatively TRBD1 (6 bases). Trimming took 5 bases from V and 2 from J, leaving 10 bases between them. This CDR3 comprises 14 residues. CDR1 is MDHEN and CDR2 is SYDVKM in the germline V gene. DNA for the CDR3: TGTGCCAGCAGTCCCGGGGACACCTACAATGAGCAGTTCTTC. Protein sequence: CASSPGDTYNEQFF. The full variable domain, completed using reference TRBV28 and TRBJ2-1, is DVKVTQSSRYLVKRTGEKVFLECVQDMDHENMFWYRQDPGLGLRLIYFSYDVKMKEKGDIPEGYSVSREKKERFSLILESASTNQTSMYLCASSPGDTYNEQFFGPGTRLTVL.

The chain recombines TRBV4-1 with TRBJ2-7, with a possible D match to TRBD2 (6 bases). The ends were cut back, 0 bases at V and 9 bases at J, with 15 bases in the middle. The CDR3 has 14 residues. The germline V gene has CDR1 MGHRA and CDR2 YSYEKL. In nucleotides, the CDR3 is TGCGCCAGCAGCCAAGATCTTACGGGCGGGACGCAGTACTTC. It codes for CASSQDLTGGTQYF.

V and J are TRBV2 and TRBJ2-6, with a tentative D call TRBD2 (6 bases). Trimming pared 8 bases from V and 10 bases from J, leaving 6 bases between. Germline loops: CDR1 SNHLY, CDR2 FYNNEI. This CDR3 is 10 amino acids long. Here the CDR3 DNA reads TGTGCCAGCGGGGGGAACGTCCTGACTTTC. It specifies CASGGNVLTF.

J is TRBJ1-1 and V is TRBV1. TRBV1 is tagged as a pseudogene. This CDR3 is 15 amino acids long. In nucleotides, the CDR3 is TGCACCAGCAGCCACCTGCCCCAGCCTGACACTGAAGCTTTCTTT. Translating gives CTSSHLPQPDTEAFF.

This chain links TRBV11-1 with TRBJ2-5, with D perhaps TRBD2 (6 bases). Germline CDR1 and CDR2: SGHAT and FQDESV (reference sequence). This CDR3 contains 13 residues. V lost 3 bases and J 11 bases, leaving 16 bases between the germline ends. The DNA for the CDR3 is TGTGCCAGCAGCTTTTTTCGCCGCCGGGAGCAGTACTTC. Translation: CASSFFRRREQYF.

The genes are TRBV5-1 and TRBJ2-1; weak D call: TRBD1 (6 bases). From germline, CDR1 is SGHRS and CDR2 YFSETQ. This CDR3 has 13 residues. V lost 4 bases to trimming and J lost 7 bases, with 12 bases between them. The CDR3 loop is CASSPHRENEQFF. For the CDR3, the DNA is TGCGCCAGCAGCCCCCACAGGGAGAATGAGCAGTTCTTC.

V and J are TRBV15 and TRBJ1-3; D may be TRBD1 (6 bases). Trimming shortened V by 0 bases and J by 3 bases, and 15 bases separated the two germline ends. This CDR3 spans 17 amino acids. Germline CDR1 reads LNHNV; CDR2 reads YYDKDF (reference sequence). The CDR3 coding sequence is TGTGCCACCAGCAGAGATTTGCGGGGGCAAAGTGGAAACACCATATATTTT. Translating gives CATSRDLRGQSGNTIYF.

The gene calls are TRBV6-1 and TRBJ1-2; D call uncertain. Between the trimmed V and J ends, which lost 2 bases and 8 bases, there was a span of 15 bases. CDR1 is MNHNS and CDR2 is SASEGT in the germline V gene. The CDR3 has 14 residues. Here the CDR3 reads CASSEIMGQYGYTF. The CDR3, as DNA: TGTGCCAGCAGTGAAATAATGGGTCAGTACGGCTACACCTTC.

This clone was recorded only once. V and J are TRBV5-8 and TRBJ2-5; D is perhaps TRBD1 (6 bases). Germline assignment: CDR1 SGHTS and CDR2 YDEGEE. With 5 bases removed from V and 4 bases from J, the gap between germline ends came to 18 bases. The CDR3 consists of 15 residues. CDR3 residues: CASSSGLSQGETQYF. The CDR3 nucleotides read TGTGCCAGCAGTTCAGGACTGTCACAGGGAGAGACCCAGTACTTC.

The rearrangement uses TRBV7-2 and TRBJ2-2; D is unresolved. Germline CDR1 SGHTA, CDR2 FQGNSA. The CDR3 runs 15 residues. Between the trimmed V and J ends, which lost 3 bases and 4 bases, there was a span of 12 bases. CDR3 protein: CASSLRRSGTGELFF. The CDR3 region has the DNA TGTGCCAGCAGCTTGAGGCGATCGGGCACCGGGGAGCTGTTTTTT.

The chain joins TRBV7-9 to TRBJ1-1; TRBD1 is a possible D gene (5 bases). The germline gives CDR1 SEHNR, CDR2 FQNEAQ (reference sequence). The V gene lost 3 bases and the J gene lost 6 bases, with 8 bases spanning the gap. The CDR3 consists of 12 residues. The CDR3, as DNA: TGTGCCAGCAGCTTCTGGGGCGCTGAAGCTTTCTTT. It codes for CASSFWGAEAFF.

V is TRBV19 and J is TRBJ2-6; no clear D. Germline V CDR1 and CDR2: LNHDA, SQIVND (reference sequence). Trimming shortened V by 4 bases and J by 0 bases, and 4 bases separated the two germline ends. The CDR3 loop spans 14 amino acids. The CDR3 DNA reads TGTGCCAGTAGTAGATCCTCTGGGGCCAACGTCCTGACTTTC. Its protein is CASSRSSGANVLTF.